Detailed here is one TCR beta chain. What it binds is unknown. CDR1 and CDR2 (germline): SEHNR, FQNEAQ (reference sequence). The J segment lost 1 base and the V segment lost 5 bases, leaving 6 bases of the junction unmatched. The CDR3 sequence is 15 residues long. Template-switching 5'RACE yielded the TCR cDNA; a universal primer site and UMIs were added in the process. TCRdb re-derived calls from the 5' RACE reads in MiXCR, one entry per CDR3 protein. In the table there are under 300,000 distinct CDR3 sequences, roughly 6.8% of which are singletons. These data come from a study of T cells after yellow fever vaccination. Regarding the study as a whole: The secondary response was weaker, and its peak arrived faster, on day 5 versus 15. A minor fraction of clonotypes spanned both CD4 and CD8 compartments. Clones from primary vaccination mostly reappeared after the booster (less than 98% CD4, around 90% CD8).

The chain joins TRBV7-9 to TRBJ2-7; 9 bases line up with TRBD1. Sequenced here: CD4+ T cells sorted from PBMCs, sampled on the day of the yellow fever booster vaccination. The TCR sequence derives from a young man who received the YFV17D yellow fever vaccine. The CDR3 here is CASSQDRGRSYEQYF. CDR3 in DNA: TGTGCCAGCAGCCAGGACAGGGGAAGGTCCTACGAGCAGTACTTC.